One and the same sample provided the 19 T cell receptor beta chains below, sequenced in a study of CD8 T cells in ankylosing spondylitis. TCRdb fed the 5' RACE reads into MiXCR, producing one record per CDR3 protein. The sample has 250,000 to 400,000 distinct CDR3 sequences, roughly 11% seen once. Specimen: blood, either unsorted or a sorted T cell fraction (not recorded which). Source of these receptors: a female donor with ankylosing spondylitis or in good health (not recorded which).

This clonotype came up a few times. V and J are TRBV28 and TRBJ2-1; no firm D call. The V end lost 6 bases, the J end lost 8 bases, and 11 bases lay between the germline ends. The length of the CDR3 is 12 residues. CDR1 and CDR2 (germline): MDHEN, SYDVKM. CDR3: CASSLLAYEQFF. The CDR3 DNA reads as TGTGCCAGCAGCCTCTTGGCCTATGAGCAGTTCTTC.

The chain links TRBV12-3 or TRBV12-4 to TRBJ2-3, with a weak D call TRBD1 (6 bases). V lost 11 bases and J lost 2, with 11 bases in between. CDR3 length equals 12 residues. CDR3 residues: CASGAHTDTQYF. As DNA, the CDR3 is TGTGCCTCAGGGGCTCACACAGATACGCAGTATTTT.

This chain joins TRBV7-3 and TRBJ1-2; no clear D gene. The V and J ends lost 1 base and 6 bases respectively, with 12 bases between them. CDR1 and CDR2 (germline): SGHTA, FQGTGA. The CDR3 runs 14 residues. This CDR3 is CASSLNTAGDGYTF. As DNA, the CDR3 is TGTGCCAGCAGCTTAAATACGGCGGGCGATGGCTACACCTTC.

This clonotype was seen more than once but under ten times. V usage is TRBV20-1 and J usage is TRBJ2-2; D ambiguous. Germline V CDR1 and CDR2: DFQATT, SNEGSKA (reference sequence). The CDR3 extends over 17 amino acids. Trimming shortened V by 0 bases and J by 2 bases, and 16 bases separated the two germline ends. CDR3 nucleotides: TGCAGTGCTAGAGATGACCTAGGAATTGGCAACACCGGGGAGCTGTTTTTT. The encoded protein is CSARDDLGIGNTGELFF.

CDR3 bases: TGTGCCAGCAGCCGCGGGACTCTAGTCAATGAGCAGTTCTTC. This translates into CASSRGTLVNEQFF. The chain joins TRBV7-2 to TRBJ2-1; possible D gene TRBD2, 6 bases. In germline, CDR1 is SGHTA, CDR2 FQGNSA. The CDR3 consists of 14 residues. Trimming took 5 bases from V and 6 from J, leaving 14 bases between them.

There are many counts of this clonotype. The V gene is TRBV20-1, the J gene TRBJ1-6; 8 nucleotides match TRBD1. The CDR3 sequence is 15 residues long. Germline CDR1 and CDR2: DFQATT and SNEGSKA (reference sequence). The trim removed 5 bases at V and 3 bases at J, leaving 6 bases unmatched. The CDR3 region is CSAPDRADYNSPLHF. The CDR3 coding sequence is TGCAGTGCTCCGGACAGGGCTGACTATAATTCACCCCTCCACTTT.

This chain's CDR3 is CASSWRRLGSNEQFF. The CDR3 DNA reads as TGTGCCAGCAGCTGGAGAAGGTTAGGAAGCAATGAGCAGTTCTTC. V is TRBV5-6 and J is TRBJ2-1; the D is unclear. The CDR3 is 15 residues long. Germline CDR1 reads SGHDT; CDR2 reads YYEEEE. The V end lost 3 bases, the J end lost 6 bases, and 16 bases lay between the germline ends.

There are a few counts of this clonotype. CDR3 in DNA: TGCAGTGCTAGAGACTTAACAGGGGGCAAACTCGAGCAGTACTTC. Its protein is CSARDLTGGKLEQYF. V and J are TRBV20-1 and TRBJ2-7, with 9 bases identical to TRBD1. Germline V gives CDR1 DFQATT, CDR2 SNEGSKA (reference sequence). The junction had 9 bases not matched to a gene; V was cut back by 0 bases and J by 6 bases. There are 15 residues in the CDR3.

This clonotype occurred many times. The chain carries TRBV7-2 and TRBJ2-7, with 7 positions matching TRBD1. Germline V gives CDR1 SGHTA, CDR2 FQGNSA. The J segment lost 3 bases and the V segment lost 6 bases, leaving 8 bases of the junction unmatched. The CDR3 covers 14 residues. In DNA form, the CDR3 reads TGTGCCAGCAGTGAAGACAGGGCGGTCTACGAGCAGTACTTC. This sequence encodes CASSEDRAVYEQYF.

This clonotype was detected many times. This sequence joins TRBV5-1 and TRBJ2-1, with D maybe TRBD2 (5 bases). The CDR3 runs 15 residues. Germline CDR1 is SGHRS and CDR2 is YFSETQ. Trimming shortened V by 4 bases and J by 0 bases, and 11 bases separated the two germline ends. DNA of the CDR3: TGCGCCAGCAGCCCCGGACTCAGCTCCTACAATGAGCAGTTCTTC. Its protein product is CASSPGLSSYNEQFF. The complete variable domain, with remaining parts taken from reference TRBV5-1 and TRBJ2-1, reads KAGVTQTPRYLIKTRGQQVTLSCSPISGHRSVSWYQQTPGQGLQFLFEYFSETQRNKGNFPGRFSGRQFSNSRSEMNVSTLELGDSALYLCASSPGLSSYNEQFFGPGTRLTVL.

Details on this clonotype: This may be a read error: a much more frequent sequence differs by one nucleotide. The genes are TRBV9 and TRBJ2-5, with D perhaps matching TRBD1 or TRBD2 (5 bases each). Germline V gene sequence: CDR1 SGDLS, CDR2 YYNGEE. This CDR3 comprises 15 residues. As DNA, the CDR3 is TGTGCCATCAGCGTATATGAGGGGCCACAAGAGACCCAGTACTTC. The encoded protein is CAISVYEGPQETQYF.

This clonotype was found a few times. V and J are TRBV19 and TRBJ2-5; D gene ambiguous. The V end was cut by 6 bases, the J end by 1 base, with 15 bases between. From germline, CDR1 is LNHDA and CDR2 SQIVND (reference sequence). There are 15 residues in the CDR3. This CDR3 is CASSPWVVGQETQYF. For the CDR3, the DNA is TGTGCCAGTAGCCCATGGGTTGTTGGCCAAGAGACCCAGTACTTC.

The rearrangement links TRBV5-1 to TRBJ2-1; D remains ambiguous. CDR3 size: 15 residues. V gave up 0 bases and J gave up 6 bases, with 13 bases separating them. CDR1 and CDR2 (germline): SGHRS, YFSETQ. CDR3 nucleotide sequence: TGCGCCAGCAGCTTGGGACACCGAGGCTCCAATGAGCAGTTCTTC. This sequence encodes CASSLGHRGSNEQFF.

Many counts were recorded for this clonotype. The chain recombines TRBV20-1 with TRBJ1-5, with 8 bases lining up with TRBD1. Trimming removed 6 bases from V and 7 bases from J; junction bases left unmatched: 8. The CDR3 runs to 13 residues. CDR1 DFQATT and CDR2 SNEGSKA come from the germline V gene (reference sequence). CDR3 DNA: TGCAGTGCCGAGACAGGGGTAGGACAGCCCCAGCATTTT. Its protein product is CSAETGVGQPQHF.

Only a few counts were recorded for this clonotype. V gene TRBV20-1 combines with J gene TRBJ2-5; TRBD2 is a possible D gene (5 bases). The V end was cut by 0 bases, the J end by 1 base, with 12 bases between. The CDR3 has 15 amino acids. CDR1 DFQATT and CDR2 SNEGSKA come from the germline V gene (reference sequence). As DNA, the CDR3 is TGCAGTGCTAGAGATCTGTCGCGGGCCCAAGAGACCCAGTACTTC. This translates into CSARDLSRAQETQYF.

This clonotype was seen repeatedly, ten times or more. V gene TRBV12-3 or TRBV12-4 combines with J gene TRBJ2-2; TRBD2 matches 8 bases. V gave up 3 bases and J gave up 5 bases; unmatched junction bases: 5. The CDR3 loop spans 15 amino acids. The CDR3 loop reads CASSFFAGGTGELFF. In DNA form, the CDR3 reads TGTGCCAGCAGTTTCTTTGCGGGAGGTACCGGGGAGCTGTTTTTT.

At least ten counts were recorded for this clonotype. The rearrangement links TRBV5-1 to TRBJ2-5, with a weak D call TRBD2 (6 bases). Trimming shortened V by 7 bases and J by 0 bases, and 16 bases separated the two germline ends. The CDR3 is 15 amino acids. Germline V gene lookup returns CDR1 SGHRS and CDR2 YFSETQ. The CDR3 sequence: CASGGDGRDQETQYF. CDR3 sequence (DNA): TGCGCCAGCGGAGGGGACGGTCGTGACCAAGAGACCCAGTACTTC. Based on the CDR3 plus reference TRBV5-1 and TRBJ2-5, the full variable domain is KAGVTQTPRYLIKTRGQQVTLSCSPISGHRSVSWYQQTPGQGLQFLFEYFSETQRNKGNFPGRFSGRQFSNSRSEMNVSTLELGDSALYLCASGGDGRDQETQYFGPGTRLLVL.

The chain carries TRBV5-1 and TRBJ2-3; 13 positions match TRBD2. The CDR3 spans 18 residues. The V gene end was trimmed by 3 bases and the J gene end by 4 bases; junction bases not matched to a gene: 11. The germline V gene encodes CDR1 SGHRS and CDR2 YFSETQ. CDR3 sequence: CASSSRLAGGQFPDTQYF. The CDR3 DNA sequence: TGCGCCAGCAGCTCAAGACTAGCGGGGGGCCAGTTCCCAGATACGCAGTATTTT.

This clonotype was counted at least ten times. V usage is TRBV12-3 or TRBV12-4 and J usage is TRBJ1-5; TRBD1 matches at 8 bases. The V and J ends lost 3 bases and 15 bases, in that order; junction bases with no gene match: 10. The CDR3 covers 13 residues. Here the CDR3 DNA reads TGTGCCAGCAGTTTGTCCGGAGGCGGACAGGGGCATTTT. Translating gives CASSLSGGGQGHF.